This T cell receptor beta chain was recorded in a study of cytomegalovirus exposure and HLA in healthy donors. Overall study results and limits: Later analysis suggested links between common viral pathogens and several top significant clusters.

PCR involved 60 Vbeta and 13 Jbeta primers. Using immunoSEQ multiplex PCR, the repertoire was profiled, and TCRdb retains in-frame clones only, with some absent. This table has around 65,000 clones, 65% to 90% appearing once. The CDR3 has 16 residues. Deletions cut 2 bases from V and 6 bases from J, with 17 bases between. Germline V CDR1 and CDR2: SEHNR, FQNEAQ (reference sequence). As for this clone: Its antigen is currently unknown.

The sample was PBMCs. V is TRBV7-9 and J is TRBJ1-5; D may be TRBD1 (6 bases). This receptor was taken from a female donor in good health and CMV-seronegative. CDR3 sequence reads: CASSLSRGGGGQPQHF. DNA of the CDR3: TGTGCCAGCAGCTTATCCCGAGGGGGGGGCGGTCAGCCCCAGCATTTT. The complete variable domain, with remaining parts taken from reference TRBV7-9 and TRBJ1-5, reads DTGVSQNPRHKITKRGQNVTFRCDPISEHNRLYWYRQTLGQGPEFLTYFQNEAQLEKSRLLSDRFSAERPKGSFSTLEIQRTEQGDSAMYLCASSLSRGGGGQPQHFGDGTRLSIL.